These 12 T cell receptor beta chains were sequenced from one sample in a study of technical replicates of blood from a handful of donors. The assay was immunoSEQ multiplex PCR, and TCRdb's table has in-frame clones only and misses some. This sample has some 87,000 clones; 97% occur once, and the top ten carry more than 0.15%. Sample: T cells isolated from PBMCs. The receptors originated from a human donor in good health.

The chain joins TRBV5-8 to TRBJ1-5; no firm D call. There are 13 residues in the CDR3. V was clipped by 1 base and J by 0 bases, with 2 bases between them. Germline assignment: CDR1 SGHTS and CDR2 YDEGEE. The DNA of the CDR3 is TGTGCCAGCAGCTTGCGTAGCAATCAGCCCCAGCATTTT. Translating gives CASSLRSNQPQHF. Supplemented by reference TRBV5-8 and TRBJ1-5, the full variable domain reads EAGVTQSPTHLIKTRGQQATLRCSPISGHTSVYWYQQALGLGLQFLLWYDEGEERNRGNFPPRFSGRQFPNYSSELNVNALELEDSALYLCASSLRSNQPQHFGDGTRLSIL.

The chain joins TRBV5-5 to TRBJ2-5; TRBD1 might be the D (5 bases). V lost 2 bases and J 4 bases, leaving 12 bases between the germline ends. The CDR3 has 14 amino acids. The germline V gene has CDR1 SGHKS and CDR2 YYEKEE (reference sequence). The CDR3 region has the DNA TGTGCCAGCAGCTTAGGGGCCCCTTTAGAGACCCAGTACTTC. It translates to CASSLGAPLETQYF.

The chain is built from TRBV5-6 and TRBJ1-6; no firm D call. Trimming took off 0 bases at V and 10 bases at J, with 8 bases between the two ends. The CDR3 runs 13 residues. In germline, CDR1 is SGHDT, CDR2 YYEEEE. The CDR3 DNA is TGTGCCAGCAGCTTGGGAGCCAGGTCACCCCTCCACTTT. Translated: CASSLGARSPLHF.

J is TRBJ1-2 and V is TRBV30, with TRBD1 as a possible D gene (5 bases). Trimming removed 2 bases at V and 4 bases at J, with 17 bases between. CDR1 is GTSNPN, CDR2 SVGIG, per germline (reference sequence). This CDR3 is 15 amino acids long. The chain's CDR3 is CAWSPGTSGLYGYTF. CDR3 sequence (DNA): TGTGCCTGGAGTCCCGGGACTTCAGGGCTCTATGGCTACACCTTC.

The chain has TRBV28 and TRBJ2-3; tentatively, D is TRBD2 (5 bases). V gave up 3 bases and J gave up 2 bases, with 12 bases separating them. The CDR3 is 15 amino acids. Germline CDR1 is MDHEN and CDR2 is SYDVKM. CDR3 residues: CASSFASFDTDTQYF. The CDR3 DNA is TGTGCCAGCAGTTTCGCTAGCTTTGACACAGATACGCAGTATTTT.

The V gene is TRBV9, the J gene TRBJ2-2; tentative D call: TRBD1 (6 bases). V lost 0 bases and J 5 bases, leaving 8 bases between the germline ends. The CDR3 runs 14 residues. CDR1 and CDR2 from the germline V gene are SGDLS and YYNGEE. CDR3 coding DNA: TGTGCCAGCAGCGTAGTGCAGGGGACCGGGGAGCTGTTTTTT. This codes for CASSVVQGTGELFF.

The chain combines TRBV6-1 with TRBJ1-5; tentatively, D is TRBD1 (5 bases). The V and J ends lost 2 bases and 0 bases respectively, with 11 bases between them. CDR1 and CDR2 from the germline V gene are MNHNS and SASEGT. The CDR3 is made up of 16 amino acids. CDR3 sequence reads: CASSERGSNSNQPQHF. The CDR3 DNA is TGTGCCAGCAGTGAAAGGGGCAGTAATAGCAATCAGCCCCAGCATTTT.

The V gene is TRBV28, the J gene TRBJ2-7; 9 nucleotides align to TRBD1. Germline V gene sequence: CDR1 MDHEN, CDR2 SYDVKM. The CDR3 is 15 amino acids. With 10 bases clipped from V and 5 bases from J, the junction kept 15 bases outside the gene matches. CDR3 bases: TGTGCCATCCTTAGTTCCGGGACAGGGTTCAACGAGCAGTACTTC. This encodes CAILSSGTGFNEQYF.

This chain uses TRBV30 with TRBJ1-6; D ambiguous. The CDR3 is 12 amino acids. Germline assignment: CDR1 GTSNPN and CDR2 SVGIG (reference sequence). The ends were cut back, 3 bases at V and 15 bases at J, with 15 bases in the middle. The CDR3 bases are TGTGCCTGGAGCCCAACTAGCTGGGACCTCCACTTT. This encodes CAWSPTSWDLHF.

The V gene is TRBV7-2, the J gene TRBJ1-5; 7 nucleotides line up with TRBD1. The CDR3 runs to 17 residues. V shed 0 bases, J shed 1 base, and the junction held 6 bases outside the gene matches. Germline-derived CDR1 and CDR2 are SGHTA and FQGNSA. CDR3 bases: TGTGCCAGCAGCTTAGCGTATGACAGGGTAAGCAATCAGCCCCAGCATTTT. Its protein product is CASSLAYDRVSNQPQHF. The full variable domain, in which reference TRBV7-2 and TRBJ1-5 provide the parts outside the CDR3, is GAGVSQSPSNKVTEKGKDVELRCDPISGHTALYWYRQSLGQGLEFLIYFQGNSAPDKSGLPSDRFSAERTGGSVSTLTIQRTQQEDSAVYLCASSLAYDRVSNQPQHFGDGTRLSIL.

The rearrangement uses TRBV6-4 and TRBJ2-4, with TRBD1 matching over 7 bases. Germline trimming cut 7 bases from V and 2 bases from J; bases unmatched to any gene: 17. Germline assignment: CDR1 MRHNA and CDR2 SNTAGT. The CDR3 totals 18 residues. CDR3 in amino acids: CASTTAGTGAWTKNIQYF. In nucleotides, the CDR3 is TGTGCCAGCACCACTGCGGGTACAGGGGCCTGGACCAAAAACATTCAGTACTTC.

The chain links TRBV6-1 to TRBJ2-7; 10 bases are shared with TRBD2. From germline, CDR1 is MNHNS and CDR2 SASEGT. Trimming cost V 0 bases and J 7 bases; bases outside gene matches: 9. CDR3 length equals 16 residues. The CDR3 DNA is TGTGCCAGCAGTGAAGCTAAGCGACTAGCGGGTAATGAGCAGTACTTC. Protein product: CASSEAKRLAGNEQYF.